This T cell receptor beta chain originates from a study of T cell repertoires in cytomegalovirus infection. TCRdb processed the reads anew with MiXCR; each CDR3 protein has one entry. The data hold hundreds of thousands of distinct CDR3 sequences, with 20% to 25% observed a single time. This clonotype was recorded at least ten times. The origin of this receptor is a human donor in good health (CMV status not recorded). Some clones in this sample may be carry-over from other donors' samples. Material for sequencing was CD8+ T cells from PBMCs.

DNA for the CDR3: TGTGCCAGCTCCGAATCGGGCTACGAGCAGTACGTC. Translated, it gives CASSESGYEQYV. V usage is TRBV28 and J usage is TRBJ2-7; the D is unclear. CDR1 and CDR2 (germline): MDHEN, SYDVKM. The CDR3 runs 12 residues. V was pared by 8 bases and J by 3 bases, with 11 bases between.